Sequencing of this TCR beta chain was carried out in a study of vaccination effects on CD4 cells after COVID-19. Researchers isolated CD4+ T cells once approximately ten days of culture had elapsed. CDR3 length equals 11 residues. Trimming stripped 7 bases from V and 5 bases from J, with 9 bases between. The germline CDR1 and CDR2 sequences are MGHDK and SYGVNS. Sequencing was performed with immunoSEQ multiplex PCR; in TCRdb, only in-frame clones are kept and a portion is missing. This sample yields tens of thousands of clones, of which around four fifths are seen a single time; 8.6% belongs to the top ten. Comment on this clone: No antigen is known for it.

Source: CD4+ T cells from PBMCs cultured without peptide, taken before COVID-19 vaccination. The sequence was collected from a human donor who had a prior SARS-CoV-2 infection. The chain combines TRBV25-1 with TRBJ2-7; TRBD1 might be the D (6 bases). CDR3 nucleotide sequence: TGTGCCAGCACTTCAGGGGACGAGCAGTACTTC. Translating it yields CASTSGDEQYF.